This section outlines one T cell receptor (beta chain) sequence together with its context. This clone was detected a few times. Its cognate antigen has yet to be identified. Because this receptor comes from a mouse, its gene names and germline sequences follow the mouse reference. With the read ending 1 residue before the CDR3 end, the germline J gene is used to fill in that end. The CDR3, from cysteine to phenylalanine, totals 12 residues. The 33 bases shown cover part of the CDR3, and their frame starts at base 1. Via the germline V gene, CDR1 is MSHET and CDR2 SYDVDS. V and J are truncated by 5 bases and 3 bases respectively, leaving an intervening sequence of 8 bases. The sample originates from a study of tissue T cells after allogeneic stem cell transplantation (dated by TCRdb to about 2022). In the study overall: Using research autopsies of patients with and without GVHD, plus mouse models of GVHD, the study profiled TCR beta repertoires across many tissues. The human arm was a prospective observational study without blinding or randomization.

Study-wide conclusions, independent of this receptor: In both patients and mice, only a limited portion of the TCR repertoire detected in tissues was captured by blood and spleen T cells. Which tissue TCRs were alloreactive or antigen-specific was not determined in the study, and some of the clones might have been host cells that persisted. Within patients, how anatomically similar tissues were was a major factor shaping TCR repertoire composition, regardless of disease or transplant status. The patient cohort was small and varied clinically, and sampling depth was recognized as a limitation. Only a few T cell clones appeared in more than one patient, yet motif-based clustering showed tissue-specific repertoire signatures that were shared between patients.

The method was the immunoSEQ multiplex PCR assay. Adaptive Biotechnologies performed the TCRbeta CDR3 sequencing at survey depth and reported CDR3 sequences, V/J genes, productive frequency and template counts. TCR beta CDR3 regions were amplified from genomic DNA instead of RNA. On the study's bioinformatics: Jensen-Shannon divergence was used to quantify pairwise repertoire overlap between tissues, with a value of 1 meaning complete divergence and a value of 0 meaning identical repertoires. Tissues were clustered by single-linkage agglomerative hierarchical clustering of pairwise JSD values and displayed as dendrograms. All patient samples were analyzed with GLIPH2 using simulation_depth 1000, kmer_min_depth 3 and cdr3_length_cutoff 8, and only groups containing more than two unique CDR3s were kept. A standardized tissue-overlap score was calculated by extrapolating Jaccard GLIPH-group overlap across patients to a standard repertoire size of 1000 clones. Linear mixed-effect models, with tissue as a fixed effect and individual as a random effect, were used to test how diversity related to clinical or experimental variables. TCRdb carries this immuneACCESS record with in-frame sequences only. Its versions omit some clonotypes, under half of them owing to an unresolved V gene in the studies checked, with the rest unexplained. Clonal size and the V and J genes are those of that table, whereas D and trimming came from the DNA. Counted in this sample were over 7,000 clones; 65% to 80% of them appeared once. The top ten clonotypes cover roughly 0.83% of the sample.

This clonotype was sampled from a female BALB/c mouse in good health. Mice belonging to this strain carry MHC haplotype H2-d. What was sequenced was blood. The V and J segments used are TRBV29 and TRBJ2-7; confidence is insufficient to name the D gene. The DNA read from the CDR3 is TGTGCTAGCAGTCAAGGTTTCTATGAACAGTAC. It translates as CASSQGFYEQY. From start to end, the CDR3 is CASSQGFYEQYF.